This T cell receptor beta chain appears in the sequencing data of a study of T cells in Graves' hyperthyroidism and ophthalmopathy (dated by TCRdb to between 2019 and 2020). In the study overall: Peripheral blood was collected at initial diagnosis, before any treatment. To identify distinguishing TCR V-J signatures, a discovery cohort of around 100 patients was used, comprising 43 with Graves' ophthalmopathy and approximately 58 with stable Graves' hyperthyroidism. An independent validation cohort of around 20 hyperthyroidism patients and over 15 patients who later progressed to ophthalmopathy tested prospective prediction of ophthalmopathy. The approximately 98 discovery patients were randomly divided into training and test sets at a 7:3 ratio. In addition, the study compared T-cell repertoires in thyroid tissue and in blood from roughly six Graves' hyperthyroidism patients. After sampling, hyperthyroidism patients received methimazole starting at 30 mg daily, and ophthalmopathy patients received high-dose intravenous methylprednisolone. The paper reports TCR Vbeta CDR3 sequencing of approximately 140 peripheral blood samples: approximately 41 ophthalmopathy, over 70 hyperthyroidism and around 17 progressor patients.

TCR beta CDR3 regions were amplified from RNA transcripts. A first-round RT-PCR of the TCR CDR3 used the HTBI primer set with the Qiagen OneStep RT-PCR kit. A second multiplex PCR round built the libraries, followed by size selection and purification. Libraries were sequenced paired-end with 100 bp reads on an Illumina HiSeq2000. Concerning the study's data processing: SOAPnuke was used to process the raw data, with reads discarded if the reads contained adapters or uncalled bases, had a mean Phred below 15, or lacked an exact constant-primer or identifier match. High-quality paired reads were merged with COPE v1.2.5, and unique nucleotide sequences were defined as clonotypes. Clonotypes were aligned to IMGT TRBV, TRBD and TRBJ reference segments using MiTCR v1.1. Only V-J combinations with frequency above 0.0001, covering 99% to 99.2% of repertoires, were analysed. The TCS score was defined as the ratio of F50 (clonal expansion) to E x V (chaos), calculated using BLOSUM62-based TCRdist between CDR3 peptides within each V-J. Welch's t-statistics and random forest reduced roughly 500 V-J features to about 13, which were used in a naive Bayes classifier (R e1071). TCRdb trimmed public reads at Q25 via fastp, called clones via MiXCR and kept in-frame beta chains. Rows with one shared CDR3 protein collapse into an entry with the most common genes and DNA. TCRdb's processing, not the authors', yielded these V and J calls. This sample comprises more than 500,000 distinct CDR3 sequences, about 17% of them detected only once. Around 4% of the sample lies in the top ten.

What the study reported, not specific to this receptor: In validation, progression to ophthalmopathy was predicted by the model with more than 65% sensitivity and 72% to 85% specificity, a median of approximately 6.5 months before onset. Blood samples also contained most of the expanded thyroid clonotypes (frequency above 0.001), which suggests that blood repertoires may reflect thyroid immune responses. Sample size was not statistically predetermined, and blinding of investigators to group allocation was not performed. A model built on a 13 V-J signature distinguished ophthalmopathy from stable hyperthyroidism, reaching around 87% sensitivity and about 81% specificity in cross-validation and 80%/75% in testing.

With respect to this clonotype: The antigen it binds to is not known. An end of the junction differs from the germline gene, which may be a read error.

Stable Graves' hyperthyroidism was defined as the absence of progression to ophthalmopathy over 18 months of follow-up. The hyperthyroidism patients were between 18 and 65 years old and newly diagnosed, with a disease duration of less than 2 months. Any patient with an uncontrolled infection, another autoimmune disease, pregnancy or lactation was excluded. Diagnoses were based on clinical symptoms, serum thyroxine and TRAb, thyroid ultrasound and orbital computed tomography. PBMCs were isolated from 10 ml of fresh peripheral blood by Ficoll-Paque density gradient centrifugation. Trizol reagent was used to extract total RNA, and RNA quality was then checked on an Agilent 2100 Bioanalyzer. Sequenced input: blood. The origin of this receptor is a woman aged 30 to 39 with Graves' hyperthyroidism.

The CDR3 region: CASSLTVGTGPDF. The DNA is TGTGCCAGCAGCTTAACGGTCGGGACAGGTCCTGACTTC. The V and J genes are TRBV7-9 and TRBJ2-6, with 8 bases matching TRBD1. The CDR3 contains 13 residues, cysteine and phenylalanine counted. CDR3 DNA only is kept here, 39 bases in frame from base 1. Looking up the germline V gene (reference sequence) yields CDR1 SEHNR and CDR2 FQNEAQ.